The 17 T cell receptor beta chains below all came from one sample that was sequenced in a study of cytomegalovirus exposure and HLA in healthy donors. The PCR had 60 Vbeta and 13 Jbeta primers. Assay: immunoSEQ multiplex PCR; the TCRdb copy retains only in-frame clones and omits some. The table includes some 55,000 clones, roughly 80% detected once. Sequencing was carried out using PBMCs. Every receptor here comes from a man aged 35 to 55 in good health and CMV-seronegative.

The V and J genes are TRBV9 and TRBJ2-2; no reliable D call. In germline, CDR1 is SGDLS, CDR2 YYNGEE. The V and J ends lost 0 bases and 1 base respectively, with 7 bases between them. The CDR3 contains 15 residues. Here the CDR3 DNA reads TGTGCCAGCAGCGTAGGAAACGGGAACACCGGGGAGCTGTTTTTT. Its translation: CASSVGNGNTGELFF.

The chain carries TRBV7-9 and TRBJ2-3; 10 nucleotides line up with TRBD1. The germline V gene encodes CDR1 SEHNR and CDR2 FQNEAQ (reference sequence). This CDR3 is 15 amino acids long. V dropped 4 bases and J dropped 5; count of bases not matched to a gene: 6. CDR3 protein: CASSSGRDRGDTQYF. Here the CDR3 DNA reads TGTGCCAGCAGCTCCGGGAGGGACAGGGGAGATACGCAGTATTTT.

The chain has TRBV7-8 and TRBJ1-1; D remains ambiguous. There are 13 residues in the CDR3. Deletions cut 1 base from V and 1 base from J, with 4 bases between. Germline CDR1 and CDR2: SGHVS and FQNEAQ. The CDR3 DNA sequence: TGTGCCAGCAGCTTAGACAGGAACACTGAAGCTTTCTTT. This encodes CASSLDRNTEAFF.

The chain uses TRBV2 and TRBJ2-5; 9 bases fit TRBD2. The V and J ends lost 8 bases and 5 bases, in that order; junction bases with no gene match: 12. CDR3 size: 15 residues. Germline loops: CDR1 SNHLY, CDR2 FYNNEI. The CDR3 DNA is TGTGCCAGCCAGGTTCGCGGGGGGGCCGTCGAGACCCAGTACTTC. This codes for CASQVRGGAVETQYF.

The chain is built from TRBV10-1 and TRBJ2-5, with 8 nucleotides matching TRBD1. The CDR3 covers 14 residues. The junction had 2 bases not matched to a gene; V was cut back by 4 bases and J by 1 base. CDR1 is WNHNN, CDR2 SYGVQD, per germline (reference sequence). CDR3 residues: CASSVRGPQETQYF. The CDR3 region has the DNA TGCGCCAGCAGTGTCAGGGGGCCCCAAGAGACCCAGTACTTC.

The chain couples TRBV10-2 to TRBJ1-2; the D gene is possibly TRBD1 (5 bases). From germline, CDR1 is WSHSY and CDR2 SAAADI. This CDR3 is built from 14 residues. Trimming cost V 9 bases and J 0 bases, with 14 bases left between them. The CDR3 loop is CASSPGGTNYGYTF. CDR3 bases: TGCGCCAGTAGCCCCGGGGGAACTAACTATGGCTACACCTTC.

The rearrangement joins TRBV7-9 to TRBJ1-1; 7 bases map to TRBD1. The ends lost 2 bases at V and 1 base at J; junction bases unmatched: 4. Germline values: CDR1 SEHNR, CDR2 FQNEAQ (reference sequence). The CDR3 consists of 15 residues. CDR3 DNA sequence: TGTGCCAGCAGCTTATGGTCAGGGGGGAACACTGAAGCTTTCTTT. As protein: CASSLWSGGNTEAFF.

This chain uses TRBV2 with TRBJ1-2, with D perhaps matching TRBD1 (6 bases). This CDR3 is built from 21 residues. In germline, CDR1 is SNHLY, CDR2 FYNNEI. Trimming cost V 4 bases and J 7 bases, with 37 bases left between them. As DNA, the CDR3 is TGTGCCAGCAGTGTCCCCGGCCTCACGCAGGGACACAGACCCTCTCCGGGTGGCTACACCTTC. Protein sequence: CASSVPGLTQGHRPSPGGYTF.

This clone is a singleton in its sample. The chain is built from TRBV7-9 and TRBJ1-4, with D uncertain. The CDR3 sequence is 14 residues long. Trimming removed 5 bases from V and 0 bases from J, with 7 bases in between. Germline V gene data show CDR1 as SEHNR and CDR2 as FQNEAQ (reference sequence). The CDR3 region has the DNA TGTGCCAGCAGCCCCCTTTCAACTAATGAAAAACTGTTTTTT. This gives the protein CASSPLSTNEKLFF.

The chain carries TRBV9 and TRBJ1-1, with D perhaps matching TRBD1 (5 bases). The CDR3 extends over 16 amino acids. V lost 0 bases to trimming and J lost 1 base, with 13 bases between them. Germline loops: CDR1 SGDLS, CDR2 YYNGEE. The CDR3 region is CASSVAAGLANTEAFF. CDR3 in DNA: TGTGCCAGCAGCGTAGCGGCAGGGCTGGCGAACACTGAAGCTTTCTTT.

The genes are TRBV7-9 and TRBJ1-4; TRBD1 matches 7 bases. The CDR3 length is 16 residues. J gave up 5 bases and V 7 bases, and 13 bases lay outside the gene matches. Germline CDR1 is SEHNR and CDR2 is FQNEAQ (reference sequence). The CDR3 DNA reads TGTGCCAGCACTGGAGGGGGGACAGTAATCAATGAAAAACTGTTTTTT. Its protein product is CASTGGGTVINEKLFF.

The V gene is TRBV9, the J gene TRBJ1-2, with 7 bases aligning to TRBD1. The J segment lost 5 bases and the V segment lost 2 bases, leaving 3 bases of the junction unmatched. CDR1 is SGDLS, CDR2 YYNGEE, per germline. The CDR3 extends over 13 amino acids. The CDR3 region is CASSVPGGYGYTF. The CDR3 coding sequence is TGTGCCAGCAGCGTCCCAGGGGGTTATGGCTACACCTTC.

V usage is TRBV5-4 and J usage is TRBJ2-1; D possibly corresponds to TRBD2 (6 bases). This CDR3 spans 14 amino acids. Germline CDR1 SGHNT, CDR2 YYREEE (reference sequence). Trimming removed 0 bases from V and 5 bases from J, with 9 bases in between. CDR3 protein: CASSLAGLNNEQFF. The CDR3 coding sequence is TGTGCCAGCAGCTTGGCCGGACTAAACAATGAGCAGTTCTTC.

This chain joins TRBV5-1 and TRBJ1-5, with D uncertain. Trimming removed 0 bases at V and 9 bases at J, with 13 bases between. This CDR3 has 14 residues. Germline values: CDR1 SGHRS, CDR2 YFSETQ. CDR3 residues: CASSLDELSGPQHF. DNA of the CDR3: TGCGCCAGCAGCTTGGATGAACTGAGTGGGCCCCAGCATTTT.

The chain recombines TRBV7-9 with TRBJ2-2; no definite D call. The CDR3 extends over 15 amino acids. V lost 4 bases and J lost 6, with 15 bases in between. Germline values: CDR1 SEHNR, CDR2 FQNEAQ (reference sequence). The CDR3 DNA follows: TGTGCCAGCAGCTCAGAACCAGATCTCCCCGGGGAGCTGTTTTTT. Residues: CASSSEPDLPGELFF.

This clone has only a few counts. CDR3 sequence reads: CASHQTGGGEKLFF. The CDR3 DNA reads as TGTGCCAGCCACCAAACAGGCGGTGGAGAAAAACTGTTTTTT. The genes are TRBV7-9 and TRBJ1-4; D may be TRBD1 (5 bases). The V end was cut by 8 bases, the J end by 8 bases, with 18 bases between. Germline V CDR1 and CDR2: SEHNR, FQNEAQ (reference sequence). The CDR3 totals 14 residues.

This clone was counted between two and nine times. The CDR3 nucleotides are TGTGCCAGCACCCCAGGGCGGGGCTCCTATGGCTACACCTTC. Translation: CASTPGRGSYGYTF. The V and J genes are TRBV6-6 and TRBJ1-2; D is possibly TRBD1 (5 bases). The V end lost 7 bases, the J end lost 4 bases, and 16 bases lay between the germline ends. The CDR3 contains 14 residues. Germline assignment: CDR1 MNHNY and CDR2 SVGAGI (reference sequence).